These 27 T cell receptor beta chains were all obtained from the same sample, sequenced in a study of OX40 agonist ivuxolimab in advanced cancers. Libraries were prepared by immunoSEQ multiplex PCR; TCRdb keeps only in-frame clonotypes and omits some of them. The sample records 50,000 or so clones, 80% to 95% being singletons. Sequencing was performed on CD4+ or CD8+ T cells sorted from blood, taken in a trial of the OX40 agonist ivuxolimab. These receptors were taken from an adult with an advanced solid tumor such as melanoma, head and neck, liver or kidney cancer.

V is TRBV19 and J is TRBJ1-1; 9 nucleotides match TRBD1. The CDR3 is 16 residues long. The trim removed 3 bases at V and 5 bases at J, leaving 10 bases unmatched. Germline V gene data show CDR1 as LNHDA and CDR2 as SQIVND (reference sequence). CDR3 protein: CASSIWGQGERTEAFF. DNA of the CDR3: TGTGCCAGTAGTATTTGGGGACAGGGAGAGAGGACTGAAGCTTTCTTT.

The chain employs TRBV19 and TRBJ2-7; the D gene is possibly TRBD2 (6 bases). Germline V gene sequence: CDR1 LNHDA, CDR2 SQIVND (reference sequence). CDR3 length equals 13 residues. Trimming left V 3 bases short and J 6 bases short, with 12 bases between. The CDR3 DNA follows: TGTGCCAGTAGTATGGAACTAGCAAGCGAGCAGTACTTC. Translating gives CASSMELASEQYF.

V usage is TRBV6-6 and J usage is TRBJ2-2, with unresolved D. The CDR3 loop spans 13 amino acids. Trimming shortened V by 0 bases and J by 5 bases, and 4 bases separated the two germline ends. Germline V gives CDR1 MNHNY, CDR2 SVGAGI (reference sequence). CDR3 residues: CASSYSETGELFF. CDR3 DNA: TGTGCCAGCAGTTACTCAGAGACCGGGGAGCTGTTTTTT.

This clone has only a few counts. This chain uses TRBV7-6 with TRBJ1-5; D unresolved. CDR1 is SGHVS and CDR2 is FNYEAQ in the germline V gene. The CDR3 runs to 16 residues. With 0 bases removed from V and 2 bases from J, the gap between germline ends came to 11 bases. The DNA of the CDR3 is TGTGCCAGCAGCTTAGCGGCGGGAGGTGGCAATCAGCCCCAGCATTTT. This translates into CASSLAAGGGNQPQHF.

This rearrangement joins TRBV6-5 to TRBJ1-2; TRBD1 is a possible D gene (6 bases). The V and J ends lost 1 base and 3 bases respectively, with 15 bases between them. Germline lookup yields CDR1 MNHEY and CDR2 SVGAGI. The CDR3 extends over 16 amino acids. In DNA form, the CDR3 reads TGTGCCAGCAGTTACTTCGCGGGGGGCGATTACTATGGCTACACCTTC. The encoded protein is CASSYFAGGDYYGYTF.

The chain combines TRBV27 with TRBJ2-1; no reliable D call. V was cut by 4 bases and J by 3 bases, with 7 bases left in between. The CDR3 totals 13 residues. Per the germline V gene, CDR1 is MNHEY and CDR2 is SMNVEV (reference sequence). CDR3 coding DNA: TGTGCCAGCAGTTATTCGGACTACAATGAGCAGTTCTTC. It encodes CASSYSDYNEQFF.

V gene TRBV6-5 combines with J gene TRBJ2-5; possible D gene TRBD1, 6 bases. The J call could be wrong; TRBJ2-7 is a better fit for the DNA end. The CDR3 sequence is 13 residues long. The germline gives CDR1 MNHEY, CDR2 SVGAGI. CDR3 residues: CASSLGQNYEQYF. CDR3 DNA: TGTGCCAGCAGCCTTGGACAGAACTACGAGCAGTACTTC.

The chain links TRBV6-4 to TRBJ2-6; the D gene is possibly TRBD2 (5 bases). Germline CDR1 and CDR2: MRHNA and SNTAGT. The CDR3 length is 15 residues. With 2 bases removed from V and 0 bases from J, the gap between germline ends came to 5 bases. As DNA, the CDR3 is TGTGCCAGCAGTGACACTAGCTCTGGGGCCAACGTCCTGACTTTC. It specifies CASSDTSSGANVLTF.

J is TRBJ1-2 and V is TRBV4-3, with unresolved D. There are 18 residues in the CDR3. Germline V gene sequence: CDR1 LGHNA, CDR2 YSLEER. Trimming removed 4 bases at V and 0 bases at J, with 21 bases between. The CDR3: CASSPGVGSRGANYGYTF. For the CDR3, the DNA is TGCGCCAGCAGCCCAGGCGTTGGGTCGCGGGGAGCTAACTATGGCTACACCTTC.

This chain links TRBV21-1 with TRBJ1-1; no check of the table's D call, TRBD1, against the DNA was made. TRBV21-1 is a listed pseudogene. This CDR3 is built from 15 residues. The CDR3 DNA reads as TGTGCCAGCAGCCCAGGTAACAGAGTAAACACTGAAGCTTTCTTT. Residues: CASSPGNRVNTEAFF.

The chain links TRBV11-2 to TRBJ1-1; 9 bases are a match to TRBD1. Trimming removed 2 bases from V and 7 bases from J; junction bases left unmatched: 8. CDR3 length: 15 residues. Germline assignment: CDR1 SGHAT and CDR2 FQNNGV. The CDR3 protein is CASSLIPGTGREAFF. The CDR3 DNA reads TGTGCCAGCAGCTTAATCCCCGGGACAGGGCGTGAAGCTTTCTTT. Full variable domain (outside the CDR3, taken from reference TRBV11-2 and TRBJ1-1): EAGVAQSPRYKIIEKRQSVAFWCNPISGHATLYWYQQILGQGPKLLIQFQNNGVVDDSQLPKDRFSAERLKGVDSTLKIQPAKLEDSAVYLCASSLIPGTGREAFFGQGTRLTVV.

This clone was observed a single time. The chain joins TRBV29-1 to TRBJ2-1; 9 bases match TRBD2. Germline trimming cut 4 bases from V and 5 bases from J; bases unmatched to any gene: 3. The CDR3 totals 13 residues. Germline loops: CDR1 SQVTM, CDR2 ANQGSEA. The CDR3 loop reads CSVVRLADNEQFF. The CDR3 nucleotides read TGCAGCGTTGTTAGACTAGCGGACAATGAGCAGTTCTTC.

The chain employs TRBV6-1 and TRBJ2-1; D remains unclear. Trimming removed 3 bases from V and 2 bases from J, with 14 bases in between. This CDR3 comprises 16 residues. Germline V gene lookup returns CDR1 MNHNS and CDR2 SASEGT. CDR3 protein: CASSDPIRKPYNEQFF. The CDR3 DNA reads as TGTGCCAGCAGTGATCCTATCAGGAAACCCTACAATGAGCAGTTCTTC.

A few counts support this clone. The chain carries TRBV25-1 and TRBJ2-5; TRBD1 agrees at 8 bases. CDR1 is MGHDK and CDR2 is SYGVNS in the germline V gene. CDR3 size: 16 residues. V shed 2 bases, J shed 1 base, and the junction held 6 bases outside the gene matches. This CDR3 reads CASSEPSDRGQETQYF. The CDR3 nucleotides are TGTGCCAGCAGTGAACCTTCCGACAGGGGCCAAGAGACCCAGTACTTC.

The rearrangement uses TRBV30 and TRBJ2-7; no firm D call. The V end lost 4 bases, the J end lost 4 bases, and 8 bases lay between the germline ends. In germline, CDR1 is GTSNPN, CDR2 SVGIG (reference sequence). The CDR3 is made up of 11 amino acids. The CDR3 DNA reads TGTGCCTGGACTACACAATACGAGCAGTACTTC. Translated, it gives CAWTTQYEQYF.

This chain links TRBV7-3 with TRBJ2-1; D possibly uses TRBD1 or TRBD2 (5 bases each). Germline CDR1 is SGHTA and CDR2 is FQGTGA. V was trimmed by 5 bases and J by 9 bases, leaving 11 bases between them. CDR3 length: 12 residues. This CDR3 reads CASSVGTAEQFF. DNA of the CDR3: TGTGCCAGCAGCGTGGGGACGGCTGAGCAGTTCTTC. Looking up the rest from reference TRBV7-3 and TRBJ2-1 gives the full variable domain: GAGVSQTPSNKVTEKGKYVELRCDPISGHTALYWYRQSLGQGPEFLIYFQGTGAADDSGLPNDRFFAVRPEGSVSTLKIQRTERGDSAVYLCASSVGTAEQFFGPGTRLTVL.

The CDR3 reads CASSLAPSGWEQFF. As DNA, the CDR3 is TGTGCCAGCAGCTTGGCGCCCTCGGGTTGGGAGCAGTTCTTC. The rearrangement links TRBV5-6 to TRBJ2-1; D call uncertain. V gave up 0 bases and J gave up 10 bases, with 14 bases separating them. The CDR3 is 14 amino acids. Per germline, CDR1 SGHDT and CDR2 YYEEEE.

The DNA of the CDR3 is TGTGCAAGTGGGGTGAGTGGGGCCTGGGGAGAGACCCAGTACTTC. Amino acids: CASGVSGAWGETQYF. This chain uses TRBV9 with TRBJ2-5; D may be TRBD1 (5 bases). The CDR3 sequence is 15 residues long. Germline CDR1 SGDLS, CDR2 YYNGEE.

The genes are TRBV6-6 and TRBJ2-2; D not resolved. V was pared by 6 bases and J by 0 bases, with 2 bases between. The CDR3 runs 12 residues. CDR1 and CDR2 (germline): MNHNY, SVGAGI (reference sequence). The chain's CDR3 is CASSPNTGELFF. CDR3 nucleotides: TGTGCCAGCAGCCCGAACACCGGGGAGCTGTTTTTT.

The chain joins TRBV30 to TRBJ1-4; no definite D call. Trimming removed 1 base from V and 11 bases from J, with 17 bases in between. Germline values: CDR1 GTSNPN, CDR2 SVGIG (reference sequence). The CDR3 totals 14 residues. CDR3 protein: CAWSEGISGSKLFF. CDR3 DNA sequence: TGTGCCTGGAGTGAGGGCATTTCGGGGTCCAAACTGTTTTTT. Combining the CDR3 with reference TRBV30 and TRBJ1-4 gives the whole variable domain SQTIHQWPATLVQPVGSPLSLECTVEGTSNPNLYWYRQAAGRGLQLLFYSVGIGQISSEVPQNLSASRPQDRQFILSSKKLLLSDSGFYLCAWSEGISGSKLFFGSGTQLSVL.

The chain carries TRBV28 and TRBJ2-1; TRBD1 matches at 9 bases. CDR3 size: 13 residues. V dropped 6 bases and J dropped 7; count of bases not matched to a gene: 4. Looked up from germline, CDR1 is MDHEN and CDR2 is SYDVKM. CDR3 amino acids: CASSPDRGNEQFF. CDR3 nucleotides: TGTGCCAGCAGCCCGGACAGGGGAAATGAGCAGTTCTTC.

The V gene is TRBV13, the J gene TRBJ2-7; a weak D match, TRBD1 (5 bases). CDR3 length equals 12 residues. Germline CDR1 is PRHDT and CDR2 is FYEKMQ (reference sequence). Trimming cost V 5 bases and J 5 bases, with 10 bases left between them. This CDR3 is CASSTGINEQYF. Written as DNA, the CDR3 is TGTGCCAGCAGCACAGGAATCAACGAGCAGTACTTC. The full variable domain, completed using reference TRBV13 and TRBJ2-7, is AAGVIQSPRHLIKEKRETATLKCYPIPRHDTVYWYQQGPGQDPQFLISFYEKMQSDKGSIPDRFSAQQFSDYHSELNMSSLELGDSALYFCASSTGINEQYFGPGTRLTVT.

This clone was detected once. The chain carries TRBV5-5 and TRBJ2-2; tentatively, D is TRBD1 or TRBD2 (7 bases each). Per the germline V gene, CDR1 is SGHKS and CDR2 is YYEKEE (reference sequence). Trimming stripped 5 bases from V and 0 bases from J, with 14 bases between. The CDR3 runs to 16 residues. CDR3 region: CASSFPGGANTGELFF. In DNA, the CDR3 is TGTGCCAGCAGTTTTCCAGGGGGGGCGAACACCGGGGAGCTGTTTTTT.

The genes are TRBV28 and TRBJ2-3; possibly TRBD1 for D (6 bases). Trimming stripped 2 bases from V and 2 bases from J, with 26 bases between. There are 20 residues in the CDR3. The germline CDR1 and CDR2 sequences are MDHEN and SYDVKM. The CDR3 DNA sequence: TGTGCCAGCAGTTTACCCTTCGACAGGTCTGGCCTAACCGCCACAGATACGCAGTATTTT. This codes for CASSLPFDRSGLTATDTQYF.

J is TRBJ2-5 and V is TRBV27; D is perhaps TRBD2 (5 bases). The CDR3 loop spans 18 amino acids. The germline V and J ends were trimmed by 4 bases and 2 bases, with 23 bases remaining between them. Germline-derived CDR1 and CDR2 are MNHEY and SMNVEV (reference sequence). CDR3 protein: CASSSPEKRRRRQETQYF. Here the CDR3 DNA reads TGTGCCAGCAGTTCCCCGGAGAAAAGGAGAAGGAGGCAAGAGACCCAGTACTTC.

The chain carries TRBV14 and TRBJ1-2, with D unresolved. CDR1 is SGHDN, CDR2 FVKESK, per germline. The CDR3 has 14 residues. Trimming cost V 4 bases and J 2 bases, with 11 bases left between them. This chain's CDR3 is CASSLHDPNYGYTF. The CDR3 DNA reads TGTGCCAGCAGCCTACACGACCCCAACTATGGCTACACCTTC. The complete variable domain, with remaining parts taken from reference TRBV14 and TRBJ1-2, reads EAGVTQFPSHSVIEKGQTVTLRCDPISGHDNLYWYRRVMGKEIKFLLHFVKESKQDESGMPNNRFLAERTGGTYSTLKVQPAELEDSGVYFCASSLHDPNYGYTFGSGTRLTVV.

The V gene is TRBV30, the J gene TRBJ1-2, with D hard to call. V shed 4 bases and J shed 1 base, with 22 bases lying between them. The CDR3 is 17 amino acids. Germline loops: CDR1 GTSNPN, CDR2 SVGIG (reference sequence). CDR3 sequence: CAWTLPRWGERNYGYTF. The CDR3 DNA reads as TGTGCCTGGACCCTACCTCGTTGGGGTGAACGTAACTATGGCTACACCTTC. Full variable domain (remainder filled in from reference TRBV30 and TRBJ1-2): SQTIHQWPATLVQPVGSPLSLECTVEGTSNPNLYWYRQAAGRGLQLLFYSVGIGQISSEVPQNLSASRPQDRQFILSSKKLLLSDSGFYLCAWTLPRWGERNYGYTFGSGTRLTVV.